The present entry profiles one TCR beta chain with its context. No antigen is known for it. No per-base quality is available; no much larger clone lies one base away. The germline V gene specifies KGHSH as CDR1 and LQKENI as CDR2. Trimming removed 2 bases from V and 13 bases from J; the gene matches leave 7 bases unexplained. Inclusive of the bounding cysteine and phenylalanine, the CDR3 is 13 residues long. Only the CDR3 region is kept as DNA, spanning 39 bases read in frame from base 1. From each donor, a single peripheral blood sample of approximately 120 mL on average was drawn into heparinised tubes. A BD FACSAria II and a panel including CD45RO, CCR7, CD25, CD127, CD95 and CD27 were used to sort naive, central memory, regulatory and stem cell-like memory CD4+ T cells. All sorted populations exceeded 95% purity. Right away, PBMCs were isolated by Lymphoprep density gradient centrifugation and were stained directly, with no culture step. Samples were stained and sorted in pairs, with one healthy donor and one patient per experiment, so that batch effects were minimized.

These data originate in a study of beta chain features in type 1 diabetes (dated by TCRdb to 2017 to 2018). The study in broad terms: Mean age, gender distribution, total cell number and subset yield were not different between patients and healthy donors. A total of some 100,000,000 sorted cells were examined across all samples, and a strong correlation was observed between cell number per subset and RNA yield. The study compared the TCRB repertoires of sorted circulating CD4+ T cell subsets in recently diagnosed type 1 diabetes patients with those in matched healthy donors. Regulatory and stem cell-like memory subsets were obtained from only 8 patients and roughly 8 healthy donors, while naive and central memory subsets were obtained from all 30 or so donors.

The entire amount of isolated RNA was reverse transcribed using the High Capacity cDNA Reverse Transcription Kit, so the sequenced TCRB transcripts were expressed ones. Naive, central memory and regulatory T cell samples underwent deep immunoSEQ sequencing, averaging about 3.5 million total reads per sample. After sorted cells were lysed in RLT buffer, RNA was extracted with DNase-treated RNeasy Micro or Mini kits, with the choice depending on cell number. Each cell subset was processed separately to prevent cross-contamination, with patient and healthy donor samples processed together. The immunoSEQ multiplex PCR was used to amplify TCRB sequences from cDNA, generating 87-bp fragments that spanned the CDR3 region. Amplicons were sequenced on the Illumina HiSeq platform. The study's processing was this. PCR bias was corrected computationally using synthetic template baselines, and reads within Hamming distance 2 were collapsed, with unmergeable singletons discarded. Reads were aligned to IMGT to assign V, D and J genes, CDR3 length, and insertions or deletions at six rearrangement sites. Within each subset, clonotype counts were normalized to sorted cell number, after which true diversity and Gini coefficients were computed with the tcR R package. Repertoire sharing was quantified using the overlap coefficient calculated on TCRB nucleotide sequences. As a proxy for the pre-selection repertoire, out-of-frame TCRB sequences from naive cells were analyzed. TCRdb retrieved this table from immuneACCESS and kept in-frame rearrangements only. Not all clones are present; in checked studies, unresolved V genes account for under half, and no reason is known for the remainder. V, J and clone size reflect that table, while D and trimming were determined from the DNA. For this sample the table gives hundreds of thousands of clones, of which 13% were detected only once. The top ten clones comprise 0.022% of the sample.

Study-wide findings and limitations: Naive, central memory and regulatory TCRB repertoires appeared to be more alike among patients than among healthy donors. Because cDNA was sequenced instead of genomic DNA, activated cells with high expression could be over-represented, although the groups did not differ in activation or CD3 levels. Type 1 diabetes patients showed a moderate but significant shortening of TCRB CDR3 length in all four CD4+ subsets. Because the HLA sub-analyses included only small numbers of individuals, any influence of HLA type on TCRB rearrangement was left unresolved. At VDJ recombination sites, patients with type 1 diabetes made fewer insertions and deleted more nucleotides, a pattern implying thymic rearrangement abnormalities. PCR might favor shorter templates, but patient and control samples were amplified and corrected together, so any skew would affect both groups equally.

This TCR derives from a young man with type 1 diabetes. Sequenced sample: naive CD4+ T cells from blood. Taken with the paper, the label for cell subset or site translates to: true naive CD4+ T cells. The chain is encoded by TRBV18 joined to TRBJ1-4; the central 7 bases match TRBD1. The CDR3 loop reads CASSPEMTGSLFF. The nucleotide sequence is given as TGTGCCAGCTCACCAGAGATGACAGGGTCACTGTTTTTT.